The sequence of this T cell receptor beta chain was determined in a study of vaccination and CD4 T cells after COVID-19. About the research overall: Convalescent study patients returned SARS-CoV-2 positive nasal swab PCR results, with 8 to 10 mild cases and one severe. Convalescent patients gave post-COVID blood a median about 110 days post-diagnosis, range 35 to 161. Cellular stimulation was performed using overlapping spike peptides derived from SARS-CoV-2, HCoV-NL63, HCoV-OC43 and HCoV-229E.

The CDR3 has 14 amino acids. V lost 4 bases, J lost 4 bases, and 11 bases lay in between. The germline gives CDR1 DFQATT, CDR2 SNEGSKA (reference sequence). As to treatment: roughly ten-day PBMC culture with coronavirus spike peptide pools or control peptides (ViraFEST assay). Peptide pool stimulation in ViraFEST expanded antigen-specific T cells, whose TCRs were then sequenced. The study sequenced cultured CD4+ T cell DNA using the Oncomine TCR Beta short-read assay. TCRdb analysed the PCR reads with MiXCR anew, one entry per CDR3 protein. This table holds around 20,000 distinct CDR3 sequences, roughly 42% found once. About this clonotype itself: Its antigen is not identified.

This sequence was found in a human donor who had recovered from COVID-19. The input for sequencing was CD4+ T cells from blood, cultured in vitro, taken before SARS-CoV-2 vaccination. The chain couples TRBV20-1 to TRBJ1-6; the D gene is possibly TRBD1 (6 bases). CDR3 residues: CSATDRTYNSPLHF. The CDR3 coding sequence is TGCAGTGCTACAGACAGGACTTATAATTCACCCCTCCACTTT.